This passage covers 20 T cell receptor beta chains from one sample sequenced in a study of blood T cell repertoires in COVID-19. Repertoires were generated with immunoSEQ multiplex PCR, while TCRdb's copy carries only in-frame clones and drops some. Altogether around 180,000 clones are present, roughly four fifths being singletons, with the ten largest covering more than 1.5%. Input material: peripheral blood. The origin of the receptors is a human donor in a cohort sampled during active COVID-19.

The CDR3 DNA reads TGCGCCAGCAGGGGAGGACAGGGGGGCTCGTACCAAGAGACCCAGTACTTC. Translating it yields CASRGGQGGSYQETQYF. The V call is TRBV5-1, the J call TRBJ2-5, with TRBD1 identical over 10 bases. There are 17 residues in the CDR3. In germline, CDR1 is SGHRS, CDR2 YFSETQ. The J segment lost 0 bases and the V segment lost 5 bases, leaving 10 bases of the junction unmatched. Filled out from reference TRBV5-1 and TRBJ2-5, the complete variable domain reads KAGVTQTPRYLIKTRGQQVTLSCSPISGHRSVSWYQQTPGQGLQFLFEYFSETQRNKGNFPGRFSGRQFSNSRSEMNVSTLELGDSALYLCASRGGQGGSYQETQYFGPGTRLLVL.

The CDR3: CASSQDSWDRGSRGYTF. The CDR3, as DNA: TGTGCCAGCAGCCAAGATTCGTGGGACAGGGGGTCTAGGGGCTACACCTTC. This chain joins TRBV3-1 (or the pseudogene TRBV3-2) and TRBJ1-2, with TRBD1 matching over 11 bases. Germline V gene lookup returns CDR1 LGHDT and CDR2 YNNKEL (reference sequence). CDR3 length: 17 amino acids. Trimming removed 0 bases from V and 8 bases from J; junction bases left unmatched: 11.

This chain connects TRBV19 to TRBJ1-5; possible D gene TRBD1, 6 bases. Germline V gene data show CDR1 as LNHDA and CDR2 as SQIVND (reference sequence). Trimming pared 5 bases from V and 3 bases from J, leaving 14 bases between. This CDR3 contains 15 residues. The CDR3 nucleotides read TGTGCCAGTAGTGCTAGACAGGTTTACAATCAGCCCCAGCATTTT. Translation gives CASSARQVYNQPQHF.

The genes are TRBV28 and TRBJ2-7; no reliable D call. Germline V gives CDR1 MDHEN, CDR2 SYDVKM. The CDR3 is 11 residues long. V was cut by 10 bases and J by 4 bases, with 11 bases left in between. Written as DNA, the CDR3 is TGTGCCACCACCGTGGAGTACGAGCAGTACTTC. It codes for CATTVEYEQYF.

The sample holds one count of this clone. In DNA, the CDR3 is TGTGCCAGCAGTTACTCGGCCGGCAATCAGCCCCAGCATTTT. Translation: CASSYSAGNQPQHF. This chain joins TRBV6-2 or TRBV6-3 and TRBJ1-5; D is unclear. Germline values: CDR1 MNHEY, CDR2 SVGEGT. CDR3 length: 14 amino acids. The ends were cut back, 0 bases at V and 2 bases at J, with 5 bases in the middle.

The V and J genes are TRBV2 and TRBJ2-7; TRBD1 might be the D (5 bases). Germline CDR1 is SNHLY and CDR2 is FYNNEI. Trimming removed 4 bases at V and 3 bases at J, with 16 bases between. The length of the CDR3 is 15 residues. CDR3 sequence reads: CASSADTPAHYEQYF. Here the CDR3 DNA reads TGTGCCAGCAGTGCGGACACGCCGGCCCACTACGAGCAGTACTTC.

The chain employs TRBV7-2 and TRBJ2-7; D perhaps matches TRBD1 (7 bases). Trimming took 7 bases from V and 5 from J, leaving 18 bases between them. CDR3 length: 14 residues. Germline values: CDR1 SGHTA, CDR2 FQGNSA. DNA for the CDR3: TGTGCCAGCAACTCAGGGGGGATCTTCAACGAGCAGTACTTC. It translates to CASNSGGIFNEQYF.

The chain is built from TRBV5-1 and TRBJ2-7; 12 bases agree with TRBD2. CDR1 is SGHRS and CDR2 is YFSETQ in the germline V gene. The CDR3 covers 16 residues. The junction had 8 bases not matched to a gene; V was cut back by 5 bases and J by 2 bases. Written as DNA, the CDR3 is TGCGCCAGCAGTCCCGGGACTAGCGGGTCTACCTACGAGCAGTACTTC. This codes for CASSPGTSGSTYEQYF.

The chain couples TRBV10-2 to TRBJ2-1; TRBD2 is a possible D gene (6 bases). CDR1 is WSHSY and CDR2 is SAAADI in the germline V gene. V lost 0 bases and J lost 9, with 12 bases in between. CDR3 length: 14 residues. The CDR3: CASSESRLVIEQFF. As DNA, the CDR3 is TGCGCCAGCAGTGAGTCTCGACTAGTGATTGAGCAGTTCTTC.

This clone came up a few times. CDR3 coding DNA: TGTGCCAGCAGCGTAGAACAGGGAGCGCAGTATTTT. Protein: CASSVEQGAQYF. V is TRBV9 and J is TRBJ2-3; TRBD1 might be the D (6 bases). The length of the CDR3 is 12 residues. Per the germline V gene, CDR1 is SGDLS and CDR2 is YYNGEE. V shed 0 bases and J shed 10 bases, with 9 bases lying between them.

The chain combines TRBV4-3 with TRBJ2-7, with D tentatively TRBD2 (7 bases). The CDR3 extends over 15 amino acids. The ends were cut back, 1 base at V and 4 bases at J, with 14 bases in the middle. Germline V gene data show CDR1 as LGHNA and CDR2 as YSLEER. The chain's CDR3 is CASSQARGGAYEQYF. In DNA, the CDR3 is TGCGCCAGCAGCCAAGCGCGTGGGGGGGCTTACGAGCAGTACTTC.

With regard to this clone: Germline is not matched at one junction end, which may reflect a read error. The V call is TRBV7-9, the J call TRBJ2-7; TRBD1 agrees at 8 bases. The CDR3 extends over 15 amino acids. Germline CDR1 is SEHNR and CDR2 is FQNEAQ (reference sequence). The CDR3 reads CASSTDRGFSDEQYF. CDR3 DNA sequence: TGTGCCAGCAGCACCGACAGGGGATTCTCCGACGAGCAGTACTTC.

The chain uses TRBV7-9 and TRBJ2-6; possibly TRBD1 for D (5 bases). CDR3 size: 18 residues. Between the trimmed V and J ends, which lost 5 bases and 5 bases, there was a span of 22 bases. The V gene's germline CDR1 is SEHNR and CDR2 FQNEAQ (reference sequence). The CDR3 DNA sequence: TGTGCCAGCAGCGCATGTCGATACCATGACAGTCGGGCCAACGTCCTGACTTTC. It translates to CASSACRYHDSRANVLTF.

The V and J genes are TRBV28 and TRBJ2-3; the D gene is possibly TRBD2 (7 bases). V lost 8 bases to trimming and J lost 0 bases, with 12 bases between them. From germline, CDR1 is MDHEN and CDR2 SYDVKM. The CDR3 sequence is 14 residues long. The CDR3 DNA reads TGTGCCAGCTCCCCGGGGGGCAGCACAGATACGCAGTATTTT. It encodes CASSPGGSTDTQYF.

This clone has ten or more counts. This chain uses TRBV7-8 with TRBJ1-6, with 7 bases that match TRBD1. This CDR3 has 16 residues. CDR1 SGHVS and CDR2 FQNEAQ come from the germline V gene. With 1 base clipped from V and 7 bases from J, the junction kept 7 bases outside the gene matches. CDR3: CASSLVTGITNSPLHF. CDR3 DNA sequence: TGTGCCAGCAGCTTAGTGACAGGGATTACGAATTCACCCCTCCACTTT.

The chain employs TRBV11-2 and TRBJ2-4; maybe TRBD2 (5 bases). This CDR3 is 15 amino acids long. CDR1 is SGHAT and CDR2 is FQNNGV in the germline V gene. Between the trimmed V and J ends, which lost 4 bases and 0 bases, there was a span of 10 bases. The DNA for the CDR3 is TGTGCCAGCAGCTCCGGCGGGCTAGCCAAAAACATTCAGTACTTC. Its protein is CASSSGGLAKNIQYF.

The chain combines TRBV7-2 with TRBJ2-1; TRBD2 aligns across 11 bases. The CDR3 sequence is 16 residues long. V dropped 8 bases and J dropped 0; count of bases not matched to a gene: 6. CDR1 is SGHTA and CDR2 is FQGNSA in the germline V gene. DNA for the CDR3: TGTGCCAGCCTAGCGGGAGGATCCCGCTCCTACAATGAGCAGTTCTTC. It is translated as CASLAGGSRSYNEQFF.

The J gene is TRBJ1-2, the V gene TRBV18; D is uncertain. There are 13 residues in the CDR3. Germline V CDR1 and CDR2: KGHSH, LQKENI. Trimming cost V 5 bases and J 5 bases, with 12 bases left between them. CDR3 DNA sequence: TGTGCCAGCTCAGCGTCCGATTTTTATGGCTACACCTTC. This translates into CASSASDFYGYTF.

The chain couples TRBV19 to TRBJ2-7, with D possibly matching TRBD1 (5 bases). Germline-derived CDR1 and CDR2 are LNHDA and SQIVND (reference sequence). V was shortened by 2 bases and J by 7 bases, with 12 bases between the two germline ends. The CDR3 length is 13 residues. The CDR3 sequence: CASSITTTDEQYF. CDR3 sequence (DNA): TGTGCCAGTAGTATAACCACGACAGATGAGCAGTACTTC.

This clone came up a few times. The CDR3 is CASSSRLAGAYEQYF. In DNA form, the CDR3 reads TGTGCCAGCAGTAGCAGACTAGCGGGAGCCTACGAGCAGTACTTC. V gene TRBV28 combines with J gene TRBJ2-7; the match to TRBD2 covers 12 bases. CDR1 and CDR2 from the germline V gene are MDHEN and SYDVKM. This CDR3 has 15 amino acids. Losses at the gene ends were 5 bases for V and 2 bases for J; bases not matched to a gene: 4.